Below are 11 T cell receptor beta chains sequenced from a single sample in a study of T cell changes during pregnancy in multiple sclerosis. Only in-frame clones appear in the TCRdb table, and some are missing; sequencing was by immunoSEQ multiplex PCR. This sample yields approximately 51,000 clones, of which around 93% are seen a single time; around 1.9% belongs to the top ten. The material sequenced was peripheral blood, taken in the second trimester of pregnancy. These receptors were taken from a female donor with multiple sclerosis, enrolled in a pregnancy study.

The chain combines TRBV25-1 with TRBJ1-1; 11 positions match TRBD1. The ends lost 4 bases at V and 6 bases at J; junction bases unmatched: 7. Germline V lookup: CDR1 MGHDK, CDR2 SYGVNS. The CDR3 sequence is 15 residues long. DNA for the CDR3: TGTGCCAGCAGTGGGCTGGGACAGGGGGATCCTGAAGCTTTCTTT. It is translated as CASSGLGQGDPEAFF.

The chain joins TRBV6-7 to TRBJ2-1; D may be TRBD2 (5 bases). TRBV6-7 belongs to the ORF category, with a function that is uncertain. This CDR3 has 16 residues. Between the trimmed V and J ends, which lost 2 bases and 5 bases, there was a span of 16 bases. CDR3 region: CASSYVGDVPNNEQFF. CDR3 sequence (DNA): TGTGCCAGCAGTTACGTGGGAGACGTGCCTAACAATGAGCAGTTCTTC.

The chain links TRBV19 to TRBJ2-3; perhaps TRBD2 as D (6 bases). The CDR3 length is 15 residues. Germline assignment: CDR1 LNHDA and CDR2 SQIVND (reference sequence). Trimming shortened V by 6 bases and J by 2 bases, and 15 bases separated the two germline ends. In nucleotides, the CDR3 is TGTGCCAGTAGGTCTCGGCGGGGTAACACAGATACGCAGTATTTT. Its protein product is CASRSRRGNTDTQYF.

The V and J genes are TRBV5-4 and TRBJ1-1; 8 bases align to TRBD1. The V and J ends lost 4 bases and 5 bases, in that order; junction bases with no gene match: 7. The CDR3 spans 14 residues. CDR1 is SGHNT, CDR2 YYREEE, per germline (reference sequence). Written as DNA, the CDR3 is TGTGCCAGCAGCCTCCGGGACAGGAAGACTGAAGCTTTCTTT. Protein: CASSLRDRKTEAFF.

This clone has just a few counts. The chain is built from TRBV25-1 and TRBJ1-5; no firm D call. The CDR3 loop spans 13 amino acids. Between the trimmed V and J ends, which lost 1 base and 9 bases, there was a span of 10 bases. Looked up from germline, CDR1 is MGHDK and CDR2 is SYGVNS. DNA of the CDR3: TGTGCCAGCAGTGAATGGGCTGGAGGGCCCCAGCATTTT. Translating gives CASSEWAGGPQHF.

The CDR3 sequence: CASSFELPSAAGGEQYF. The CDR3 bases are TGCGCCAGCAGCTTCGAGCTACCCTCGGCCGCGGGAGGTGAGCAGTACTTC. The chain couples TRBV5-1 to TRBJ2-7, with 8 bases aligning to TRBD2. The trim removed 2 bases at V and 7 bases at J, leaving 17 bases unmatched. This CDR3 comprises 17 residues. CDR1 is SGHRS, CDR2 YFSETQ, per germline.

The V call is TRBV5-5, the J call TRBJ1-1; TRBD1 matches 8 bases. V dropped 4 bases and J dropped 0; count of bases not matched to a gene: 2. CDR1 and CDR2 (germline): SGHKS, YYEKEE (reference sequence). The CDR3 is 14 amino acids. This CDR3 is CASSLTGVNTEAFF. CDR3 DNA sequence: TGTGCCAGCAGCCTGACAGGGGTGAACACTGAAGCTTTCTTT.

Here the CDR3 reads CASSTGGLGYGYTF. The CDR3 DNA follows: TGTGCCAGCAGTACAGGGGGCCTAGGCTATGGCTACACCTTC. This chain joins TRBV28 and TRBJ1-2; 9 bases match TRBD1. The CDR3 is 14 amino acids. The V and J ends lost 5 bases and 4 bases, in that order; junction bases with no gene match: 5. Germline CDR1 reads MDHEN; CDR2 reads SYDVKM.

V is TRBV7-2 and J is TRBJ2-1; no firm D call. The CDR3 runs to 13 residues. Trimming stripped 1 base from V and 4 bases from J, with 5 bases between. Germline CDR1 is SGHTA and CDR2 is FQGNSA. The CDR3 here is CASSLVRYNEQFF. Written as DNA, the CDR3 is TGTGCCAGCAGCTTAGTCCGTTACAATGAGCAGTTCTTC.

This chain uses TRBV7-6 with TRBJ2-1; D remains unclear. V was trimmed by 1 base and J by 4 bases, leaving 14 bases between them. The CDR3 contains 16 residues. Germline CDR1 reads SGHVS; CDR2 reads FNYEAQ. The CDR3 sequence is CASSLVIPDLYNEQFF. The CDR3 bases are TGTGCCAGCAGCTTAGTCATCCCAGATCTTTACAATGAGCAGTTCTTC.

The V and J genes are TRBV19 and TRBJ1-1; 11 bases align to TRBD1. Germline V CDR1 and CDR2: LNHDA, SQIVND (reference sequence). This CDR3 region has 17 residues. Trimming at V came to 5 bases and at J to 4 bases, leaving 12 bases not matched to a gene. CDR3 in amino acids: CASSPQGQGAMGTEAFF. As DNA, the CDR3 is TGTGCCAGTAGTCCCCAAGGACAGGGGGCTATGGGCACTGAAGCTTTCTTT.